This TCR beta chain was retrieved from a study of OX40 agonist ivuxolimab in advanced cancers. Turning to the study itself: The drug used for patients, ivuxolimab, was an agonistic anti-OX40 (CD134) antibody.

The method was immunoSEQ multiplex PCR; TCRdb's version includes in-frame clones alone and lacks a portion of them. Of 50,000 or so clones listed, around 88% are singletons. The CDR3 has 15 amino acids. Trimming at V came to 5 bases and at J to 7 bases, leaving 11 bases not matched to a gene. The germline CDR1 and CDR2 sequences are MNHNY and SVGAGI (reference sequence). This clonotype originated in an adult with an advanced solid tumor such as melanoma, head and neck, liver or kidney cancer. V usage is TRBV6-6 and J usage is TRBJ2-7, with 10 bases identical to TRBD1. Source: CD4+ or CD8+ T cells sorted from blood, taken in a trial of the OX40 agonist ivuxolimab. This chain's CDR3 is CASSRPGQGTVEQYF. In nucleotides, the CDR3 is TGTGCCAGCAGTCGACCGGGACAGGGGACGGTAGAGCAGTACTTC.